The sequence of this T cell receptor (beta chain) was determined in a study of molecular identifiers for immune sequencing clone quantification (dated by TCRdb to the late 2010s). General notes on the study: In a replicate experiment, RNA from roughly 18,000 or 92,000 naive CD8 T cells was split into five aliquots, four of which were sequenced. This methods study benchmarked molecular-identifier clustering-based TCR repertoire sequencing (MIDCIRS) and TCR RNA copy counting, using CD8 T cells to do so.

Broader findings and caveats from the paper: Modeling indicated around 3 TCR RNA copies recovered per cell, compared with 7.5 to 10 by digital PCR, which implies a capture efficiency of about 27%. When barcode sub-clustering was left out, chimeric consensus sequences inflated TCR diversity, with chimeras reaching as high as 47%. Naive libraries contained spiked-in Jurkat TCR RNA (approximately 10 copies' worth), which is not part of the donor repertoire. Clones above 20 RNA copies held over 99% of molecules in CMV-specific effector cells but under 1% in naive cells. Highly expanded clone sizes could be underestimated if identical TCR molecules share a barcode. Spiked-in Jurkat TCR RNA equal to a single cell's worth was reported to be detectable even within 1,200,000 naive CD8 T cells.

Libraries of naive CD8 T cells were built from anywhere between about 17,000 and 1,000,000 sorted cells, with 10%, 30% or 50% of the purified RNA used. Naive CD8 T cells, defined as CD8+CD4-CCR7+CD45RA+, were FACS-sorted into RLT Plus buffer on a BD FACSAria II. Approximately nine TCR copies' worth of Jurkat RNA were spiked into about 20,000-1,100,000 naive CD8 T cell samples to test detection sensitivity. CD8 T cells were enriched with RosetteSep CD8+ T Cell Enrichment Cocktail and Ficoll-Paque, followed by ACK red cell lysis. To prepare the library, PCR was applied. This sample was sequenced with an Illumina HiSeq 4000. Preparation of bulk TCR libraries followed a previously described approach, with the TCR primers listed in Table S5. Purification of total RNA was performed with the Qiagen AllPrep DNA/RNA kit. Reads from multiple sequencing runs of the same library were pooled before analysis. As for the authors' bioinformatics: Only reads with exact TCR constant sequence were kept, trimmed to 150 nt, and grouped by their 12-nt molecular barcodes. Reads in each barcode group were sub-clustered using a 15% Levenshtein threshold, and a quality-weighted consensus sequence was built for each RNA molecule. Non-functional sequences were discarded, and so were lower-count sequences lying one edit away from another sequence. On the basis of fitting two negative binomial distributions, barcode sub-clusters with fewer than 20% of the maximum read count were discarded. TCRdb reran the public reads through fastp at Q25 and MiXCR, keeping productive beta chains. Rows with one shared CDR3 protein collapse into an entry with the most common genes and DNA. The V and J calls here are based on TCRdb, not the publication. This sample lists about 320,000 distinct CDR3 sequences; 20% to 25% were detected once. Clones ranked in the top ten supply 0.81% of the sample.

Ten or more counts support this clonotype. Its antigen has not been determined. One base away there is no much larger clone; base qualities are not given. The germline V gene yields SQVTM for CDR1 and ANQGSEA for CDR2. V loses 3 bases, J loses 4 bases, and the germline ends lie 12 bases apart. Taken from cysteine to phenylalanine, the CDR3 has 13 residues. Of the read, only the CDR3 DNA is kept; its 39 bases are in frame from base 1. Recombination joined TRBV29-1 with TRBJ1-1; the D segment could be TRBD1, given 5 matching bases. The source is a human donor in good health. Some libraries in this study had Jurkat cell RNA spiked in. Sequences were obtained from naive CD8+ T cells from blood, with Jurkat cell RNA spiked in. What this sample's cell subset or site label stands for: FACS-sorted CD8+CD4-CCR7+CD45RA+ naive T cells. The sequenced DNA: TGCAGCGTTGAGGGGGGTGAGACCACTGAAGCTTTCTTT. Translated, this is CSVEGGETTEAFF. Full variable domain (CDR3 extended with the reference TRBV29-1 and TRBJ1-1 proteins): SAVISQKPSRDICQRGTSLTIQCQVDSQVTMMFWYRQQPGQSLTLIATANQGSEATYESGFVIDKFPISRPNLTFSTLTVSNMSPEDSSIYLCSVEGGETTEAFFGQGTRLTVV.